Listed here are 6 T cell receptor beta chains from one sample, sequenced in a study of cytomegalovirus exposure and HLA in healthy donors. The study ran its PCR with 60 Vbeta and 13 Jbeta primers. TCRdb keeps only in-frame clones here, not all; method: immunoSEQ multiplex PCR. Altogether roughly 60,000 clones are present, about two thirds being singletons, with the ten largest covering 15% to 20%. The sequenced material came from PBMCs. Receptors were obtained from a woman aged 55-69 years in good health and CMV-seropositive.

J is TRBJ1-5 and V is TRBV29-1; 11 nucleotides match TRBD1. Germline V CDR1 and CDR2: SQVTM, ANQGSEA. CDR3 size: 14 residues. Germline trimming cut 4 bases from V and 7 bases from J; bases unmatched to any gene: 6. The CDR3 nucleotides are TGCAGCGTTGGGGGGACAGGGGGAGCCCAGCCCCAGCATTTT. It specifies CSVGGTGGAQPQHF.

The chain recombines TRBV7-3 with TRBJ2-1; 13 bases are shared with TRBD2. The CDR3 consists of 15 residues. In germline, CDR1 is SGHTA, CDR2 FQGTGA. The trim removed 5 bases at V and 8 bases at J, leaving 6 bases unmatched. The CDR3 DNA follows: TGTGCCAGCAGCCTTACTAGCGGGGGGGCCCATGAGCAGTTCTTC. Amino acids: CASSLTSGGAHEQFF. The whole variable domain, filled in from reference TRBV7-3 and TRBJ2-1, reads GAGVSQTPSNKVTEKGKYVELRCDPISGHTALYWYRQSLGQGPEFLIYFQGTGAADDSGLPNDRFFAVRPEGSVSTLKIQRTERGDSAVYLCASSLTSGGAHEQFFGPGTRLTVL.

V is TRBV4-1 and J is TRBJ1-5, with D unclear. V dropped 7 bases and J dropped 0 bases, with 10 bases sitting between them. Germline V gene sequence: CDR1 MGHRA, CDR2 YSYEKL. This CDR3 region has 14 residues. In DNA form, the CDR3 reads TGCGCCAGCACCCCGGTCCCTAGCAATCAGCCCCAGCATTTT. Its translation is CASTPVPSNQPQHF.

This chain joins TRBV9 and TRBJ1-1, with D possibly TRBD1 on 6 matching bases. The germline V gene has CDR1 SGDLS and CDR2 YYNGEE. The CDR3 sequence is 14 residues long. Trimming shortened V by 3 bases and J by 3 bases, and 12 bases separated the two germline ends. The CDR3 DNA reads as TGTGCCAGCAGCGCAGGGGTCACAGACACTGAAGCTTTCTTT. Its translation: CASSAGVTDTEAFF.

The chain links TRBV10-3 to TRBJ2-5; a possible D gene is TRBD1 (5 bases). CDR1 ENHRY and CDR2 SYGVKD come from the germline V gene. Trimming took off 0 bases at V and 3 bases at J, with 5 bases between the two ends. The CDR3 length is 13 residues. The CDR3 DNA is TGTGCCATCAGTGAGTCGACAGAAGAGACCCAGTACTTC. It codes for CAISESTEETQYF.

This chain joins TRBV19 and TRBJ2-3; D is perhaps TRBD1 (5 bases). The CDR3 totals 16 residues. V was cut by 5 bases and J by 3 bases, with 18 bases left in between. CDR1 is LNHDA and CDR2 is SQIVND in the germline V gene (reference sequence). CDR3 residues: CASSSERGIGTDTQYF. DNA of the CDR3: TGTGCCAGTAGTTCAGAAAGGGGAATTGGGACAGATACGCAGTATTTT.